This T cell receptor (beta chain) was documented in a study of blood T cell repertoires in COVID-19. About the research overall: Samples representing acute and convalescent COVID-19 were sourced from the United States, Italy and Spain. From T cells, B-cell-depleted T cells, or PBMCs came the material, which was cDNA or gDNA.

Per the authors' pipeline: Reference gene primer amplification gave estimated nucleated cell counts. Clones were sequenced by immunoSEQ multiplex PCR, and TCRdb holds only the in-frame ones, with some missing. V, J and clone size are taken as reported in that table, and D and trimming were inferred from the DNA itself. This table holds 85,000 to 100,000 clones, approximately 79% found once. This CDR3 contains 13 residues. Trimming left V 6 bases short and J 8 bases short, with 13 bases between. CDR1 is MNHEY, CDR2 SVGAGI, per germline. Sequenced material: peripheral blood. This TCR was sampled from a woman older than 75 with active or convalescent COVID-19. J is TRBJ1-4 and V is TRBV6-5; the D gene is possibly TRBD1 (6 bases). For the CDR3, the DNA is TGTGCCAGCAGACACAGGGAGGGGGAAAAACTGTTTTTT. Its protein product is CASRHREGEKLFF.